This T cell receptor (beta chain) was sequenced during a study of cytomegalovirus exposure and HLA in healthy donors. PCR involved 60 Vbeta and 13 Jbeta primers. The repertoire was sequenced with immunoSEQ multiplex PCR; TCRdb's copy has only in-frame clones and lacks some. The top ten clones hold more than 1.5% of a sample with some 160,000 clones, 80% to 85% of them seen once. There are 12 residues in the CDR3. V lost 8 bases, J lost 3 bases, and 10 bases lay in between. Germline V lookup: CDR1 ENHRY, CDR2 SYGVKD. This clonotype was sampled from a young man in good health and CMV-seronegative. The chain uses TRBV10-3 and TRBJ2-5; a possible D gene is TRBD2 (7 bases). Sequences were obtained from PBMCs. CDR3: CAIGGAEETQYF. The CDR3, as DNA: TGTGCCATCGGGGGGGCGGAAGAGACCCAGTACTTC.